This TCR beta chain was sequenced during a study of breast tumors, draining lymph nodes, adjacent tissues. The lymph nodes were axillary draining lymph nodes from breast cancer patients. Via MiXCR, TCRdb re-called the multiplex PCR reads, giving one row per CDR3 protein. The sample lists approximately 250,000 distinct CDR3 sequences; around 35% were seen once. This clonotype was seen ten or more times. Its antigen remains unknown. Notes on the study in general: Tumors had less TCR diversity than lymph nodes, more than nontumor tissue. Luminal-like breast cancer showed significantly higher tumor–nontumor repertoire similarity than basal-like. Data fit most tumor T cells coming from lymph node, expanding in tumor. That most tumor T cells come from lymph nodes remained unproven.

CDR3 length equals 15 residues. The V gene's germline CDR1 is KGHSH and CDR2 LQKENI. V lost 3 bases and J 0 bases, leaving 10 bases between the germline ends. The clonotype was recovered from a female donor with breast cancer. Some clones in this sample may be carry-over from other donors' samples. The J gene is TRBJ2-3, the V gene TRBV18; D unresolved. The sample was axillary lymph node tissue. In nucleotides, the CDR3 is TGTGCCAGCTCACCTCGAGATGTGAGCACAGATACGCAGTATTTT. Protein product: CASSPRDVSTDTQYF. The full variable domain, its missing parts supplied by reference TRBV18 and TRBJ2-3, is NAGVMQNPRHLVRRRGQEARLRCSPMKGHSHVYWYRQLPEEGLKFMVYLQKENIIDESGMPKERFSAEFPKEGPSILRIQQVVRGDSAAYFCASSPRDVSTDTQYFGPGTRLTVL.